Listed here are 23 T cell receptor beta chains from one sample, sequenced in a study of cytomegalovirus exposure and HLA in healthy donors. PCR used 60 Vbeta primers and 13 Jbeta primers. Only in-frame clones appear in the TCRdb table, and some are missing; sequencing was by immunoSEQ multiplex PCR. The table includes some 120,000 clones, just under 75% detected once. The sample taken for sequencing was PBMCs. All receptors derive from a man aged 40-55 years in good health and CMV-seropositive.

The chain combines TRBV5-6 with TRBJ1-5, with TRBD1 as a possible D gene (6 bases). Looked up from germline, CDR1 is SGHDT and CDR2 is YYEEEE. V was cut by 0 bases and J by 6 bases, with 10 bases left in between. The CDR3 contains 14 residues. The CDR3 region is CASSLVGAGQPQHF. The CDR3 region has the DNA TGTGCCAGCAGCTTGGTGGGGGCAGGTCAGCCCCAGCATTTT.

V is TRBV5-6 and J is TRBJ1-1; 12 bases are shared with TRBD1. The J segment lost 10 bases and the V segment lost 2 bases, leaving 9 bases of the junction unmatched. Germline V gene sequence: CDR1 SGHDT, CDR2 YYEEEE. This CDR3 region has 15 residues. CDR3 nucleotide sequence: TGTGCCAGCAGCTTTGGGACAGGGGGCCTGTATACAGCTTTCTTT. The encoded protein is CASSFGTGGLYTAFF.

This sequence joins TRBV9 and TRBJ1-3; 10 bases match TRBD1. This CDR3 comprises 17 residues. Trimming took 0 bases from V and 0 from J; bases not matched to a gene: 3. CDR1 is SGDLS, CDR2 YYNGEE, per germline. CDR3: CASSVGGQGFSGNTIYF. DNA for the CDR3: TGTGCCAGCAGCGTAGGGGGACAGGGGTTCTCTGGAAACACCATATATTTT.

The genes are TRBV5-1 and TRBJ2-7, with D perhaps matching TRBD2 (5 bases). The CDR3 is made up of 14 amino acids. The germline V gene encodes CDR1 SGHRS and CDR2 YFSETQ. The germline V and J ends were trimmed by 1 base and 4 bases, with 12 bases remaining between them. CDR3 protein: CASSLTQSGYEQYF. CDR3 nucleotide sequence: TGCGCCAGCAGCTTGACCCAGTCGGGGTACGAGCAGTACTTC.

The gene calls are TRBV6-4 and TRBJ2-2; 10 positions match TRBD2. The CDR3 runs 15 residues. J was trimmed by 3 bases and V by 7 bases; bases with no gene match: 5. Per the germline V gene, CDR1 is MRHNA and CDR2 is SNTAGT. The CDR3 is CASKPGTSDTGELFF. The CDR3 DNA is TGTGCCAGCAAACCCGGGACTAGCGACACCGGGGAGCTGTTTTTT.

The V gene is TRBV19, the J gene TRBJ2-1; TRBD1 is a possible D gene (5 bases). Looked up from germline, CDR1 is LNHDA and CDR2 is SQIVND (reference sequence). V lost 5 bases and J lost 1, with 9 bases in between. The CDR3 totals 14 residues. CDR3 sequence reads: CASSWQGSYNEQFF. The CDR3 DNA reads as TGTGCCAGTAGTTGGCAGGGTTCCTACAATGAGCAGTTCTTC.

This clone was detected a few times. The rearrangement joins TRBV28 to TRBJ1-5, with no clear D. Trimming stripped 7 bases from V and 4 bases from J, with 11 bases between. CDR1 is MDHEN, CDR2 SYDVKM, per germline. The CDR3 spans 13 residues. The CDR3 spells CASTVHENQPQHF. The CDR3 nucleotides are TGTGCCAGCACCGTTCATGAGAATCAGCCCCAGCATTTT.

This rearrangement joins TRBV27 to TRBJ1-5, with D possibly matching TRBD1 (6 bases). V dropped 3 bases and J dropped 7 bases, with 13 bases sitting between them. Germline V gene lookup returns CDR1 MNHEY and CDR2 SMNVEV (reference sequence). The CDR3 has 14 residues. The CDR3 region is CASSFNRVTQPQHF. In nucleotides, the CDR3 is TGTGCCAGCAGTTTCAACAGGGTAACGCAGCCCCAGCATTTT.

This clone occurred once. V usage is TRBV27 and J usage is TRBJ2-7; the match to TRBD1 covers 7 bases. J was trimmed by 6 bases and V by 4 bases; bases with no gene match: 6. The CDR3 has 13 residues. The germline V gene has CDR1 MNHEY and CDR2 SMNVEV (reference sequence). This CDR3 is CASSSMDRREQYF. DNA of the CDR3: TGTGCCAGCAGTTCAATGGACAGGCGCGAGCAGTACTTC.

V gene TRBV10-3 combines with J gene TRBJ2-2; TRBD2 matches 11 bases. V lost 6 bases and J lost 4; bases outside the gene matches: 7. The V gene's germline CDR1 is ENHRY and CDR2 SYGVKD. The CDR3 consists of 16 residues. CDR3 sequence reads: CAISLTSGDPTGELFF. The CDR3 bases are TGTGCCATCAGCCTGACTAGCGGGGACCCCACCGGGGAGCTGTTTTTT.

V usage is TRBV14 and J usage is TRBJ2-1; 16 bases agree with TRBD2. CDR3 size: 18 residues. With 3 bases clipped from V and 3 bases from J, the junction kept 5 bases outside the gene matches. CDR1 and CDR2 from the germline V gene are SGHDN and FVKESK. As DNA, the CDR3 is TGTGCCAGCAGCCAGGGACTAGCGGGAGGGCCAGGCTACAATGAGCAGTTCTTC. As protein: CASSQGLAGGPGYNEQFF.

The J gene is TRBJ2-7, the V gene TRBV10-3; 8 positions match TRBD1. Germline CDR1 and CDR2: ENHRY and SYGVKD. CDR3 length equals 15 residues. After removal of 3 bases from V and 5 bases from J, the junction contained 9 bases not matched to a gene. CDR3 DNA sequence: TGTGCCATCAGTGATCCCGTCAGGGGGCCCCACGAGCAGTACTTC. Protein product: CAISDPVRGPHEQYF.

The chain has TRBV10-3 and TRBJ1-1; TRBD1 matches at 7 bases. V dropped 6 bases and J dropped 1; count of bases not matched to a gene: 2. Looked up from germline, CDR1 is ENHRY and CDR2 is SYGVKD. The CDR3 consists of 13 residues. CDR3 sequence reads: CAISRDRNTEAFF. CDR3 in DNA: TGTGCCATCAGCCGGGACAGGAACACTGAAGCTTTCTTT.

This chain connects TRBV5-6 to TRBJ2-7; 10 bases are shared with TRBD1. CDR3 length: 17 amino acids. J gave up 2 bases and V 3 bases, and 11 bases lay outside the gene matches. Per germline, CDR1 SGHDT and CDR2 YYEEEE. DNA for the CDR3: TGTGCCAGCAGCTGGACCCTGGCTGGACAGGGGGCCTACGAGCAGTACTTC. It encodes CASSWTLAGQGAYEQYF.

The chain couples TRBV7-8 to TRBJ2-7; maybe TRBD2 (5 bases). This CDR3 region has 15 residues. V lost 4 bases to trimming and J lost 3 bases, with 16 bases between them. Germline CDR1 reads SGHVS; CDR2 reads FQNEAQ. The CDR3 DNA is TGTGCCAGCAGCTCAAGGCGGCTAGCTGGCTACGAGCAGTACTTC. Protein: CASSSRRLAGYEQYF.

This chain joins TRBV7-2 and TRBJ2-1; a weak D match, TRBD1 (6 bases). The V end was cut by 5 bases, the J end by 2 bases, with 16 bases between. The CDR3 sequence is 16 residues long. The germline CDR1 and CDR2 sequences are SGHTA and FQGNSA. The CDR3 here is CASSPDRDITYNEQFF. CDR3 nucleotide sequence: TGTGCCAGCAGCCCCGACCGGGACATTACCTACAATGAGCAGTTCTTC.

The chain carries TRBV5-1 and TRBJ2-3; 12 nucleotides line up with TRBD2. The V gene end was trimmed by 0 bases and the J gene end by 1 base; junction bases not matched to a gene: 6. The CDR3 extends over 18 amino acids. Germline CDR1 and CDR2: SGHRS and YFSETQ. The CDR3 loop is CASSLETSGSRGTDTQYF. CDR3 DNA sequence: TGCGCCAGCAGCTTGGAGACTAGCGGGAGCCGGGGCACAGATACGCAGTATTTT.

The V call is TRBV6-1, the J call TRBJ2-2, with 9 bases aligning to TRBD1. This CDR3 region has 15 residues. V lost 7 bases to trimming and J lost 6 bases; unmatched junction nucleotides: 9. Germline CDR1 MNHNS, CDR2 SASEGT. The CDR3 protein is CASTPGTGSPGELFF. The DNA for the CDR3 is TGTGCCAGCACACCCGGGACAGGGAGTCCCGGGGAGCTGTTTTTT.

The chain joins TRBV2 to TRBJ1-4; 9 bases line up with TRBD1. The CDR3 runs 15 residues. Germline V gene data show CDR1 as SNHLY and CDR2 as FYNNEI. Trimming cost V 5 bases and J 2 bases; bases outside gene matches: 3. CDR3 amino acids: CASSPTGGTNEKLFF. CDR3 bases: TGTGCCAGCAGTCCTACAGGGGGCACTAATGAAAAACTGTTTTTT.

The chain uses TRBV10-3 and TRBJ2-7, with a weak D call TRBD2 (5 bases). The CDR3 is made up of 13 amino acids. Germline V lookup: CDR1 ENHRY, CDR2 SYGVKD. V was clipped by 5 bases and J by 5 bases, with 13 bases between them. The CDR3 is CAISPPRVNEQYF. The CDR3 nucleotides read TGTGCCATCAGTCCCCCGCGGGTCAACGAGCAGTACTTC.

The V and J genes are TRBV28 and TRBJ1-2, with TRBD1 matching over 8 bases. CDR1 MDHEN and CDR2 SYDVKM come from the germline V gene. V gave up 5 bases and J gave up 7 bases; unmatched junction bases: 12. There are 15 residues in the CDR3. The CDR3 sequence: CASSRLTGGRGGYTF. The CDR3 DNA reads TGTGCCAGCAGTCGCCTCACAGGGGGACGAGGTGGCTACACCTTC.

The chain is built from TRBV11-1 and TRBJ2-7; 8 bases map to TRBD1. This CDR3 contains 13 residues. V shed 6 bases and J 2 bases; nucleotides not matched to a gene: 3. Looked up from germline, CDR1 is SGHAT and CDR2 is FQDESV (reference sequence). The DNA of the CDR3 is TGTGCCAGCAGTTCGACAGGGGCCTACGAGCAGTACTTC. Amino acid sequence: CASSSTGAYEQYF.

This chain uses TRBV5-1 with TRBJ2-1, with 9 bases aligning to TRBD2. The CDR3 covers 16 residues. Germline values: CDR1 SGHRS, CDR2 YFSETQ. The V segment lost 4 bases and the J segment 9 bases; nucleotides outside the gene matches: 14. CDR3 residues: CASSALEAGGRSEQFF. CDR3 DNA sequence: TGCGCCAGCAGCGCCCTAGAGGCGGGAGGGCGCAGTGAGCAGTTCTTC.